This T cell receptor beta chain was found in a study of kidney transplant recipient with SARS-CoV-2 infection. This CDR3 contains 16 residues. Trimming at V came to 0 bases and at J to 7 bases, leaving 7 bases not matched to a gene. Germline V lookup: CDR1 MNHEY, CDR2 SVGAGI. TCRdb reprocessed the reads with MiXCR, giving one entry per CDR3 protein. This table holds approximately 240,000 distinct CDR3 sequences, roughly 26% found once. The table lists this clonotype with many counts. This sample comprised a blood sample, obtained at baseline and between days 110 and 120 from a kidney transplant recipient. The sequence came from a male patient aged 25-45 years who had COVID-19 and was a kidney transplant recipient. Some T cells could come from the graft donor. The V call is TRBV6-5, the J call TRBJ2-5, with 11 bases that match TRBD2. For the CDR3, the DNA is TGTGCCAGCAGTTACTCGAGTCTAGCGGGGGGACGGACCCAGTACTTC. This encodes CASSYSSLAGGRTQYF.